This note documents a single TCR beta chain sequence. Its antigen is as yet unknown. The data are from a study of Ad26.COV2.S vaccination and SARS-CoV-2 variants. Study-level information: The COV1001 Ad26.COV2.S trial arm included the donor. Once, or twice with 56 days between doses, Ad26.COV2.S was given intramuscularly.

The treatment was: around 19 received Ad26.COV2.S at low or high dose, single or two shots; several received placebo; per-sample allocation not given. Day 63 after the first injection of vaccine or placebo was the sampling time. The donor was a Boston adult aged 18-55 years. Data came from immunoSEQ multiplex PCR; TCRdb stores just in-frame clones and leaves some out. The sample lists about 400,000 clones, approximately 87% occurring once. CDR1 and CDR2 (germline): LNHDA, SQIVND (reference sequence). V dropped 3 bases and J dropped 1 base, with 12 bases sitting between them. The CDR3 spans 15 residues. Study-wide findings and caveats: TCR breadth and depth analyses may have underestimated total T cell responses.

The chain couples TRBV19 to TRBJ1-1; D perhaps matches TRBD1 (6 bases). The sequences come from peripheral blood, collected in a trial of Ad26.COV2.S vaccine versus placebo. This clonotype was obtained from a person between 18 and 65 years old who received the Ad26.COV2.S COVID-19 vaccine or a placebo. The CDR3 reads CASSIRTVGNTEAFF. The CDR3 DNA reads as TGTGCCAGTAGTATCCGGACAGTGGGGAACACTGAAGCTTTCTTT.